Listed here is a single T cell receptor beta chain. What it recognizes is unknown. The sample originates from a study of radiation and T cells in renal cell carcinoma. Study-wide findings and caveats: In blood, top tumor clones expanded by 2 weeks, shrinking by 4. No pretreatment tumor biopsies were available for baseline clonotypes.

The time point here: blood 4 weeks post-SBRT, at nephrectomy. The treatment denotes: 15 Gy SBRT to primary tumor, nephrectomy 4 weeks later. Nephrectomy followed 15 Gy stereotactic body radiation by 4 weeks. Clones were read by immunoSEQ multiplex PCR, and TCRdb kept only the in-frame ones, dropping some. This sample carries just under 150,000 clones, approximately 86% of them seen once, and the ten largest clones take 17%. Germline V gene lookup returns CDR1 KGHSH and CDR2 LQKENI. With 2 bases removed from V and 3 bases from J, the gap between germline ends came to 10 bases. The CDR3 runs to 14 residues.

The sample here was blood, taken from a patient whose treatment included radiotherapy and nephrectomy. The V and J genes are TRBV18 and TRBJ1-2, with D tentatively TRBD1 (6 bases). This TCR came from a woman in her fifties or sixties with renal cell carcinoma. This chain's CDR3 is CASSPYGTYYGYTF. CDR3 sequence (DNA): TGTGCCAGCTCACCATACGGGACATACTATGGCTACACCTTC.